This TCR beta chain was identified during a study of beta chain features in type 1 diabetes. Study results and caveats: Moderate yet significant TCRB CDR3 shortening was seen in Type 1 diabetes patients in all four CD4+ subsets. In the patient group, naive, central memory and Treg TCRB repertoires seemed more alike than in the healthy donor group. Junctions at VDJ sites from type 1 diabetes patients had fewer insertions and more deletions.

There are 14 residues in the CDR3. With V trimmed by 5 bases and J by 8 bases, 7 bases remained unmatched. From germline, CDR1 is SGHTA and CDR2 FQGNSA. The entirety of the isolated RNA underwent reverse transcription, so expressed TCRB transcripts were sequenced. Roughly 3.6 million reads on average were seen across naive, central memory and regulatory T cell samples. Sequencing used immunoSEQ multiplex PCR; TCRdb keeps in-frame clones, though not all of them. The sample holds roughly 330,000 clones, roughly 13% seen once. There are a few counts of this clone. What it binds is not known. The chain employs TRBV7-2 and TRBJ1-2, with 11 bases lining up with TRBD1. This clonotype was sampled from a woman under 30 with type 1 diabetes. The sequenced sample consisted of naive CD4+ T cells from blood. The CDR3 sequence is CASSPGQGAPGYTF. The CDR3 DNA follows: TGTGCCAGCAGCCCCGGACAGGGGGCGCCCGGCTACACCTTC.